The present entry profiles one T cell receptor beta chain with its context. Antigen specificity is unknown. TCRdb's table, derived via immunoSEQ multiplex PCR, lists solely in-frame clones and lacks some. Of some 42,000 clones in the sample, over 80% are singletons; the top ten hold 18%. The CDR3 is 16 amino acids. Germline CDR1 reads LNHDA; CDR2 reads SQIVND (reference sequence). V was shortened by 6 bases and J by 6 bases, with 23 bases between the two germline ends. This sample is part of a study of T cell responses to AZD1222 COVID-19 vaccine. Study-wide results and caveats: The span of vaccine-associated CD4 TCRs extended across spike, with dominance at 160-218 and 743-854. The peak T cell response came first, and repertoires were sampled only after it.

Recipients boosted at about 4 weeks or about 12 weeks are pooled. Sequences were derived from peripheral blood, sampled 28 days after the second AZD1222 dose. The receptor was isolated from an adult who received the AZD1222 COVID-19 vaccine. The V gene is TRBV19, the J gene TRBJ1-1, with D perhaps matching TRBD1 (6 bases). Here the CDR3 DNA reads TGTGCCAGTAGCCGGGAACAGGGCGCAGTCAAGGCTGAAGCTTTCTTT. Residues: CASSREQGAVKAEAFF.